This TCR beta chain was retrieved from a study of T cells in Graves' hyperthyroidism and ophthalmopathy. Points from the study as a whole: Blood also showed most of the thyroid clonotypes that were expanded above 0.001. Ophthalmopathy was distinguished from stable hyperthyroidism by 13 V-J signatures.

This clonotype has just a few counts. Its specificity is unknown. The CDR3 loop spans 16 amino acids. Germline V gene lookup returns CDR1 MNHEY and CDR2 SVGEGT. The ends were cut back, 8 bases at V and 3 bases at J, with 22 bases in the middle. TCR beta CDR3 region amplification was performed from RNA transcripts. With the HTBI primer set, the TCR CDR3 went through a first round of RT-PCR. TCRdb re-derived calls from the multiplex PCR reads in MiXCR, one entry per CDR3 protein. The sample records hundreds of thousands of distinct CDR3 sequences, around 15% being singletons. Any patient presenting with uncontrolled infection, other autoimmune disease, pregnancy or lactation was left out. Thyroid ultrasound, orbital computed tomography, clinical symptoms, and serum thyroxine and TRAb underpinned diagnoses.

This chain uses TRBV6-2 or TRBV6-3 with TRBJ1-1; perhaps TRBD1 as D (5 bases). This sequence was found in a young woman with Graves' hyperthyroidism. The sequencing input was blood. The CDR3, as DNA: TGTGCCAGCCGCCTTGGGGCTTCGAGTGGTTACACTGAAGCTTTCTTT. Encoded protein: CASRLGASSGYTEAFF.